This section outlines one T cell receptor (beta chain) sequence together with its context. The data derive from a study of patients and donors after allogeneic stem cell transplantation. Each CDR3 protein is one row after TCRdb ran MiXCR on the RT-PCR reads. The sample yields about 96,000 distinct CDR3 sequences, roughly 50% seen once. There are 17 residues in the CDR3. With 2 bases removed from V and 1 base from J, the gap between germline ends came to 20 bases. Looked up from germline, CDR1 is DFQATT and CDR2 is SNEGSKA (reference sequence). This chain connects TRBV20-1 to TRBJ1-1; no definite D call. Specimen: blood, either unsorted or a sorted T cell fraction (not recorded which). This receptor was obtained from a human donor who was either an allogeneic HSCT recipient or a stem cell or donor lymphocyte infusion donor (not recorded which). It is not recorded whose cells these are; they may come from a transplant donor. CDR3 sequence reads: CSARNLRQRFENTEAFF. The CDR3 DNA sequence: TGCAGTGCTAGAAACCTACGGCAGCGATTCGAGAACACTGAAGCTTTCTTT.